The source of this TCR beta chain is a study of T cells in Graves' hyperthyroidism and ophthalmopathy. Losses at the gene ends were 1 base for V and 15 bases for J; bases not matched to a gene: 0. The CDR3 length is 11 residues. This clonotype was detected a few times. TCR beta CDR3 region amplification was performed from RNA transcripts. HTBI primers were used for first-round RT-PCR of the TCR CDR3. TCRdb re-analysed the multiplex PCR reads in MiXCR, keeping a single row per CDR3 protein. The data show 300,000 to 450,000 distinct CDR3 sequences, roughly 20% seen once. Sample: blood. This sequence was found in a man aged 18-30 years with Graves' ophthalmopathy. This chain joins TRBV12-3 or TRBV12-4 and TRBJ2-4; TRBD1 aligns across 10 bases. CDR3 in DNA: TGTGCCAGCAGTTTAGGGGACAGGGGGTACTTC. Its translation: CASSLGDRGYF.